This T cell receptor (beta chain) was captured in a study of CD8 T cells in Susac syndrome. The CDR3 sequence is 15 residues long. Trimming removed 3 bases from V and 5 bases from J, with 16 bases in between. The germline V gene has CDR1 KGHSH and CDR2 LQKENI. RNA amounts of about 0.5 to 1 ug underwent reverse transcription with random hexamers. TCRdb called the immunoSEQ multiplex PCR reads again in MiXCR, with one record for every CDR3 protein. Altogether about 300,000 distinct CDR3 sequences are present, 92% being singletons, with the ten largest covering 0.06% to 0.075%. This receptor was taken from a human donor with multiple sclerosis. This chain joins TRBV18 and TRBJ2-5; D perhaps matches TRBD2 (6 bases). The specimen sequenced was CD4+ T cells from PBMCs. The CDR3 DNA reads TGTGCCAGCTCACCGGGGGGTCTTCAGCAGGAGACCCAGTACTTC. Its protein product is CASSPGGLQQETQYF.